These T cell receptor beta chains were read from a single sample in a study of blood T cells in healthy people across ages. Using its own MiXCR run on the 5' RACE reads, TCRdb lists one record per CDR3 protein. Of some 1.5 million distinct CDR3 sequences in the sample, 25% to 30% were seen once. The sequencing input was blood. The receptors shown here come from a young woman in good health. The CDR3 runs from the conserved cysteine through the conserved F or W. D genes are given only for firm matches. Expanded clones are given a class, and other clones once, few, many or no size at all.

abundance,len,j_gene,d_gene,v_gene,CDR3aa,CDR3nt
few,15,TRBJ2-1,NA,TRBV5-1,CASRAGTGPGHEQFF,TGCGCCAGCAGGGCCGGGACCGGCCCAGGCCATGAGCAGTTCTTC
NA,15,TRBJ2-7,NA,TRBV11-2,CASSGRDSLSYEQYF,TGTGCCAGCAGCGGCCGGGACTCCCTCTCCTACGAGCAGTACTTC
few,12,TRBJ2-7,NA,TRBV28,CASSLFRGEQYF,TGTGCCAGCAGTTTATTCAGGGGCGAGCAGTACTTC
many,13,TRBJ2-1,TRBD1,TRBV20-1,CSARDAAGTGKFF,TGCAGTGCTAGAGACGCCGCCGGGACAGGGAAGTTCTTC
once,15,TRBJ1-5,TRBD1,TRBV20-1,CSATKGTGGNQPQHF,TGCAGTGCTACGAAAGGGACAGGGGGAAATCAGCCCCAGCATTTT
NA,17,TRBJ1-3,NA,TRBV7-3,CASSLVFTRGSGNTIYF,TGTGCCAGCAGCTTAGTGTTCACGCGGGGCTCTGGAAACACCATATATTTT
few,17,TRBJ2-7,NA,TRBV14,CASSHKVWVWTPYEQYF,TGTGCCAGCAGCCATAAAGTTTGGGTTTGGACTCCGTACGAGCAGTACTTC
NA,14,TRBJ2-5,NA,TRBV20-1,CSARDGRRDETQYF,TGCAGTGCTAGAGATGGGAGGAGGGACGAGACCCAGTACTTC
many,13,TRBJ2-7,TRBD1,TRBV6-5,CASSLTQGREQYF,TGTGCCAGCAGTCTTACACAGGGGCGCGAGCAGTACTTC
NA,19,TRBJ1-5,NA,TRBV28,CASNQSGGSGLFSNQPQHF,TGTGCCAGCAATCAAAGCGGGGGTTCTGGGTTATTCAGCAATCAGCCCCAGCATTTT
few,14,TRBJ2-1,NA,TRBV4-3,CASSPEGTYNEQFF,TGCGCCAGCAGTCCCGAGGGTACTTACAATGAGCAGTTCTTC
few,12,TRBJ1-2,NA,TRBV29-1,CSFGQPGYGYTF,TGCAGCTTCGGACAGCCCGGGTATGGCTACACCTTC
NA,14,TRBJ2-7,TRBD1,TRBV15,CATSRGQGTYEQYF,TGTGCCACCAGCCGGGGACAGGGAACCTACGAGCAGTACTTC
few,18,TRBJ1-2,TRBD1,TRBV10-2,CASSEPYGQGAVNYGYTF,TGCGCCAGCAGTGAGCCGTACGGCCAGGGGGCAGTTAACTATGGCTACACCTTC
NA,16,TRBJ2-1,NA,TRBV19,CASSTSGPEMGNEQFF,TGTGCCAGTAGTACTTCAGGACCGGAGATGGGAAATGAGCAGTTCTTC
NA,12,TRBJ1-1,NA,TRBV10-3,CAISGGSLGAFF,TGTGCCATCAGTGGGGGGAGTCTCGGGGCTTTCTTT
NA,18,TRBJ2-3,NA,TRBV7-2,CASSLTPGSVRGTDTQYF,TGTGCCAGCAGCTTAACCCCAGGAAGCGTGCGTGGCACAGATACGCAGTATTTT
NA,14,TRBJ2-5,NA,TRBV11-2,CASSLSWGQETQYF,TGTGCCAGCAGTCTCAGTTGGGGGCAAGAGACCCAGTACTTC
NA,12,TRBJ1-2,TRBD1,TRBV29-1,CSALPGDRGYTF,TGCAGCGCCCTCCCGGGGGACAGGGGCTACACCTTC
NA,13,TRBJ2-1,TRBD1,TRBV2,CASDRGPYNEQFF,TGTGCCAGCGACAGGGGGCCCTACAATGAGCAGTTCTTC
NA,17,TRBJ2-1,TRBD2,TRBV14,CASSQRTSTSATDEQFF,TGTGCCAGCAGCCAACGGACTAGCACCTCGGCTACGGATGAGCAGTTCTTC
few,15,TRBJ1-2,NA,TRBV5-6,CASSSGGRGIYGYTF,TGTGCCAGCAGCTCGGGGGGCAGGGGAATATATGGCTACACCTTC
few,14,TRBJ2-7,NA,TRBV5-1,CASSTYGGGYEQYF,TGCGCCAGCAGCACTTACGGGGGTGGGTACGAGCAGTACTTC
NA,13,TRBJ1-6,NA,TRBV5-1,CTSSLEPGAPLHF,TGCACCAGCAGCTTGGAACCGGGGGCACCCCTCCACTTT
many,14,TRBJ2-7,NA,TRBV12-3/TRBV12-4,CASSLRGVGYEQYF,TGTGCCAGCAGCTTGCGAGGAGTAGGATACGAGCAGTACTTC
few,15,TRBJ2-5,NA,TRBV2,CASREQAVYQETQYF,TGTGCCAGCAGGGAACAGGCGGTATACCAAGAGACCCAGTACTTC
NA,16,TRBJ2-5,NA,TRBV9,CASSAEEGGSGETQYF,TGTGCCAGCAGCGCCGAAGAGGGGGGTAGTGGAGAGACCCAGTACTTC
NA,14,TRBJ2-1,NA,TRBV5-5,CASSPREFYNEQFF,TGTGCCAGCAGCCCCCGGGAGTTTTATAATGAGCAGTTCTTC
NA,17,TRBJ2-1,TRBD2,TRBV12-3/TRBV12-4,CAGSTRTSGEMGNEQFF,TGTGCCGGCAGTACCAGGACTAGCGGGGAAATGGGGAATGAGCAGTTCTTC
few,16,TRBJ2-4,NA,TRBV6-1,CASSEPVGRPKNIQYF,TGTGCCAGCAGTGAACCGGTGGGACGGCCCAAAAACATTCAGTACTTC
NA,13,TRBJ2-3,NA,TRBV18,CASFSISTDTQYF,TGTGCCAGCTTTAGTATAAGCACAGATACGCAGTATTTT
NA,16,TRBJ1-1,NA,TRBV3-1,CASSQGGRWGNTEAFF,TGTGCCAGCAGCCAAGGGGGACGGTGGGGGAACACTGAAGCTTTCTTT
many,13,TRBJ2-5,TRBD1,TRBV20-1,CSAKTGGWETQYF,TGCAGTGCTAAGACAGGGGGCTGGGAGACCCAGTACTTC
NA,15,TRBJ1-1,TRBD1,TRBV5-1,CASSHGQGSATEAFF,TGCGCCAGCAGCCACGGACAGGGGTCGGCCACTGAAGCTTTCTTT
once,14,TRBJ1-2,NA,TRBV6-6,CAGTPGGDHYGCTF,NA
NA,18,TRBJ2-4,TRBD1,TRBV6-1,CASSPQGAGSGAKNIQYF,TGTGCCAGCAGTCCACAGGGGGCAGGGAGTGGGGCCAAAAACATTCAGTACTTC
many,11,TRBJ2-1,NA,TRBV30,CALDADNEQFF,TGTGCCTTGGACGCAGACAATGAGCAGTTCTTC
many,10,TRBJ2-1,NA,TRBV10-3,CAISDGEQFF,TGTGCCATCAGTGACGGTGAGCAGTTCTTC
NA,14,TRBJ2-7,NA,TRBV3-1,CEYSQPQTSYEQYF,TGTGAGTATTCCCAGCCCCAGACCTCCTACGAGCAGTACTTC
many,13,TRBJ2-5,NA,TRBV25-1,CASSETAGETQYF,TGTGCCAGCAGTGAAACGGCGGGGGAGACCCAGTACTTC
few,15,TRBJ1-5,NA,TRBV28,CASSLMGAGGQPQHF,TGTGCCAGCAGTTTAATGGGGGCCGGGGGACAGCCCCAGCATTTT
NA,16,TRBJ2-5,TRBD2,TRBV5-5,CASSFVGSGNEETQYF,TGTGCCAGCAGCTTCGTAGGTAGCGGGAATGAGGAGACCCAGTACTTC
few,16,TRBJ2-5,NA,TRBV3-1,CASSQVPGLNQETQYF,TGTGCCAGCAGCCAAGTCCCGGGGCTGAACCAAGAGACCCAGTACTTC
many,14,TRBJ2-3,NA,TRBV5-1,CASSLLETTDTQYF,TGCGCCAGCAGCTTGTTGGAAACCACAGATACGCAGTATTTT
NA,16,TRBJ2-5,TRBD1,TRBV24-1,CATSDFRQGVGETQYF,TGTGCCACCAGTGATTTCAGGCAGGGGGTGGGAGAGACCCAGTACTTC
NA,13,TRBJ2-3,NA,TRBV20-1,CSASRPVTDTQYF,TGCAGTGCTTCCCGCCCCGTCACAGATACGCAGTATTTT
few,15,TRBJ2-5,TRBD2,TRBV7-9,CASSRTSGRAHQQYF,TGTGCCAGCAGCCGGACTAGCGGGAGGGCCCATCAGCAGTACTTC
NA,14,TRBJ2-1,TRBD2,TRBV7-2,CAGSRLAGYNEQFF,TGTGCCGGCTCTAGGCTAGCGGGCTACAATGAGCAGTTCTTC
NA,17,TRBJ2-5,TRBD2,TRBV28,CASSPAVQAGRGETQYF,TGTGCCAGCAGTCCCGCCGTCCAAGCGGGGAGGGGAGAGACCCAGTACTTC